These 2 T cell receptor beta chains share one sample of origin, sequenced in a study of CD39 and CD103 CD8 tumor-infiltrating T cells. Libraries were prepared by immunoSEQ multiplex PCR; TCRdb keeps only in-frame clonotypes and omits some of them. The sample yields roughly 18,000 clones, over 80% seen once. The sample was CD8+ T cells sorted from blood. Subset described: total memory CD8 T cells (CD45RA-CCR7+/-) from blood or uninvolved lymph node. All receptors come from a human donor with head and neck squamous cell carcinoma.

This clone was found once. The rearrangement links TRBV6-5 to TRBJ2-5; D unresolved. This CDR3 region has 16 residues. V lost 4 bases to trimming and J lost 5 bases, with 20 bases between them. The germline V gene has CDR1 MNHEY and CDR2 SVGAGI. The CDR3 DNA follows: TGTGCCAGCAGTTCCCCCTTGGGGTTCCGGCGGGAGACCCAGTACTTC. Translation: CASSSPLGFRRETQYF.

The chain combines TRBV28 with TRBJ2-7; 7 nucleotides align to TRBD1. The germline V gene has CDR1 MDHEN and CDR2 SYDVKM. The CDR3 has 13 residues. J was trimmed by 3 bases and V by 4 bases; bases with no gene match: 3. CDR3 coding DNA: TGTGCCAGCAGTTCCGGGACAGTCTACGAGCAGTACTTC. It is translated as CASSSGTVYEQYF.